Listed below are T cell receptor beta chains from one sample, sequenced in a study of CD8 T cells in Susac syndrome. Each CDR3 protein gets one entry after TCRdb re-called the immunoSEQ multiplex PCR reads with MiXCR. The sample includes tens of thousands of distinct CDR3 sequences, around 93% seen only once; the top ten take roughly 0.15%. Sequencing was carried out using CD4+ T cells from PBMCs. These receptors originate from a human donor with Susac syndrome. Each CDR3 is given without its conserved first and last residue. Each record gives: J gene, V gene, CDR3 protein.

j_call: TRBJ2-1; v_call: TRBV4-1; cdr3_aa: ASTLSGTSGDNEQF
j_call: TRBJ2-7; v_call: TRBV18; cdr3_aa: ASSPPEGLRYEQY
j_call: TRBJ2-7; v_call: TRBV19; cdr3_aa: ASSIWSGGVPYEQY
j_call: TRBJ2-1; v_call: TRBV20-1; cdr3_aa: SASDGTSGENEQF
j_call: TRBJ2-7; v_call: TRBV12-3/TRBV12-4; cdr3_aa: ASKGTKSSYEQY
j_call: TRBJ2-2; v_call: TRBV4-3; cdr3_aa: ASSQGDSWGARELF
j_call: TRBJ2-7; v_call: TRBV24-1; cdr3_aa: ATSDSRRQGAGDEQY
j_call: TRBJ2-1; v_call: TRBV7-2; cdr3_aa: ASSLVDNSYNEQF
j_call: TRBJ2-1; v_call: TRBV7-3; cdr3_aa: ASSLRGSYNEQF
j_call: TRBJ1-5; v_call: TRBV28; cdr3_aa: ASSLLRTGEH
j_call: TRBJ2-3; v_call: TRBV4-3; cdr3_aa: ASSQELAGTLEDTQY
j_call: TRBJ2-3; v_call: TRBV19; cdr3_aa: ASSGGVVDTQY
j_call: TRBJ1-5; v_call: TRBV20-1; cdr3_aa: SARPGQGNQPQH
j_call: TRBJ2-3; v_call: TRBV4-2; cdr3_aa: ASSQELAGATDTQY
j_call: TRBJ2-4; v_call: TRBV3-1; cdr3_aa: ASSQVGWAKNIQY
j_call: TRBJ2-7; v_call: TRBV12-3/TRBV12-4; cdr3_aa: ASSLGLAGLYEQY
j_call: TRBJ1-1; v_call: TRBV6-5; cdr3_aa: ASSYSARGHPRTEAF
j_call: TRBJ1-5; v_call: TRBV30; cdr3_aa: AWSGGGTGGAGNQPQH